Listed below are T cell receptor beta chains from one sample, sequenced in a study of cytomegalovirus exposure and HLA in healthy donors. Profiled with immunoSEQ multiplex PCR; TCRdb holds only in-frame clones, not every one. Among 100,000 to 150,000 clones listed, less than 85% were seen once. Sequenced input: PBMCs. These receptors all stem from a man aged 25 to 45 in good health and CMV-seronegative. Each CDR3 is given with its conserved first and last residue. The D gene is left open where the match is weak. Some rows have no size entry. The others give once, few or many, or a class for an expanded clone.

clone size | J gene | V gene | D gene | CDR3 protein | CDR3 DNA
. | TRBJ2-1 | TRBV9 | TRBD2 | CASSVGTSYEQFF | TGTGCCAGCAGCGTCGGGACTAGCTATGAGCAGTTCTTC
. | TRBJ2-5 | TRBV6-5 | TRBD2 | CAKTVHVSGRQYF | TGTGCCAAAACCGTGCACGTTTCCGGGAGGCAGTACTTC
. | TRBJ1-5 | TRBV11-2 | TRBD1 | CASTTGTGGDQPQHF | TGTGCCAGCACCACCGGGACAGGGGGCGATCAGCCCCAGCATTTT
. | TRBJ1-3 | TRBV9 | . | CASSVQGLTGNTIYF | TGTGCCAGCAGCGTACAGGGCCTGACTGGAAACACCATATATTTT
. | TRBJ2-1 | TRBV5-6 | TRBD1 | CASSSYRGSYNEQFF | TGTGCCAGCAGCTCTTACAGGGGCTCCTACAATGAGCAGTTCTTC
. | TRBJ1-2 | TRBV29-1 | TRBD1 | CSVAGQTTLKAYGYTF | TGCAGCGTTGCGGGACAGACTACCCTTAAAGCCTATGGCTACACCTTC
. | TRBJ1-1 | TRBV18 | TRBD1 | CASSPYSQMIDRGRNTEAFF | TGTGCCAGCTCACCATATTCGCAAATGATAGACAGGGGTAGAAACACTGAAGCTTTCTTT
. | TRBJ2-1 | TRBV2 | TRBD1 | CASIGTGPRNEQFF | TGTGCCAGCATCGGGACAGGTCCGAGGAATGAGCAGTTCTTC
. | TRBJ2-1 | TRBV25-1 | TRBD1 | CASSPSGQVYNEQFF | TGTGCCAGCAGTCCGTCGGGACAGGTTTACAATGAGCAGTTCTTC
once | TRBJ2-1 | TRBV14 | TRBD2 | CASSQRGLAGGPAEQFF | TGTGCCAGCAGCCAGAGGGGACTAGCGGGAGGGCCGGCGGAGCAGTTCTTC
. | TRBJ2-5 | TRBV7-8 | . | CASSFEGKETQYF | TGTGCCAGCAGCTTCGAGGGAAAGGAGACCCAGTACTTC
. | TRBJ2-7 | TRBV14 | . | CASSVQGYEQYF | TGTGCCAGCAGCGTTCAGGGGTACGAGCAGTACTTC
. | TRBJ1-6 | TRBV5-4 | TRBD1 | CASSLGQGNSPLHF | TGTGCCAGCAGCTTGGGACAGGGGAATTCACCCCTCCACTTT
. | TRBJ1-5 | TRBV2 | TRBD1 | CASRDRRTTYSNQPQHF | TGTGCCAGCAGGGACAGGCGTACCACCTATAGCAATCAGCCCCAGCATTTT
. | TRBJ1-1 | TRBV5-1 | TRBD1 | CASSWTGGNTEAFF | TGCGCCAGCAGCTGGACAGGGGGGAACACTGAAGCTTTCTTT
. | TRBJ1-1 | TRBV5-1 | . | CASSLGQLPNTEAFF | TGCGCCAGCAGCCTAGGACAGCTTCCGAACACTGAAGCTTTCTTT
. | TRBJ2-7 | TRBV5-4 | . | CASSLGRPPQYEQYF | TGTGCCAGCAGCTTGGGCAGGCCCCCACAGTACGAGCAGTACTTC
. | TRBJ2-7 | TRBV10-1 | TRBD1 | CASTGLQGAVLFEQYF | TGCGCCAGCACGGGGCTCCAGGGGGCGGTTTTGTTCGAGCAGTACTTC
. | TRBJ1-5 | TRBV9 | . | CASSVDGGSNQPQNF | TGTGCCAGCAGCGTAGATGGAGGGAGCAATCAGCCCCAGAATTTT
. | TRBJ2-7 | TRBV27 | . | CASSSLLSLSYEQYF | TGTGCCAGCAGTTCTCTACTCTCGCTCTCCTACGAGCAGTACTTC
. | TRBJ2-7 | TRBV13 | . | CASSLEGDTPWGEQYF | TGTGCCAGCAGCCTAGAGGGGGACACCCCATGGGGCGAGCAGTACTTC
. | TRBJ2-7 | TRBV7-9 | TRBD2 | CSSSLGLKGLAGTYEQYF | TGTTCCAGCAGCTTAGGCCTGAAGGGACTAGCGGGGACCTACGAGCAGTACTTC
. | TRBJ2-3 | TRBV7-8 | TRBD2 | CASSLAGGTDTQYF | TGTGCCAGCAGCCTAGCGGGAGGCACAGATACGCAGTATTTT
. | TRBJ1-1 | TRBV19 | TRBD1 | CASSMWTGGFWNTEAFF | TGTGCCAGTAGTATGTGGACAGGGGGCTTTTGGAACACTGAAGCTTTCTTT
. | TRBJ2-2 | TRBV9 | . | CASSVARGPATGELFF | TGTGCCAGCAGCGTAGCGCGGGGCCCGGCCACCGGGGAGCTGTTTTTT
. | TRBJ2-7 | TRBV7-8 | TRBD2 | CASSLVASGRDSYEQYF | TGTGCCAGCAGCTTAGTGGCTAGCGGGAGAGATAGCTACGAGCAGTACTTC
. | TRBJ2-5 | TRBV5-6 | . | CASSAGTGRYQETQYF | TGTGCCAGCAGCGCGGGGACCGGAAGATACCAAGAGACCCAGTACTTC
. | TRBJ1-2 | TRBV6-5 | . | CASSTGQTGKNGYTF | TGTGCCAGCAGTACCGGACAGACCGGCAAAAATGGCTACACCTTC
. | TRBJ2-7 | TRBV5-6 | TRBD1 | CASSSETGWAYEQYF | TGTGCCAGCAGCTCTGAGACAGGGTGGGCCTACGAGCAGTACTTC
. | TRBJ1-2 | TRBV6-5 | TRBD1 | CASSDRDRGGYTF | TGTGCCAGCAGTGATCGGGACAGGGGCGGCTACACCTTC
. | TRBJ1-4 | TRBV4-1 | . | CASSQDPGLTNEKLFF | TGCGCCAGCAGCCAAGATCCCGGTTTGACTAATGAAAAACTGTTTTTT
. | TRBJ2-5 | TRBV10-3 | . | CAISESFGTQETQYF | TGTGCCATCAGTGAGTCGTTTGGGACTCAAGAGACCCAGTACTTC
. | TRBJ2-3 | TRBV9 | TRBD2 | CASSGTSGSTDTQYF | TGTGCCAGCAGCGGGACTAGCGGTAGCACAGATACGCAGTATTTT
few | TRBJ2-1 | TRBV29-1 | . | CSVEGATLNEQFF | TGCAGCGTTGAGGGGGCTACCCTCAATGAGCAGTTCTTC
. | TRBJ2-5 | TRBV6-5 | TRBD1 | CASSYTGGAQETQYF | TGTGCCAGCAGTTACACAGGGGGCGCCCAGGAGACCCAGTACTTC
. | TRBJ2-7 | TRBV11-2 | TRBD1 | CASTLGAGGDEQYF | TGTGCCAGCACCCTGGGGGCAGGGGGCGACGAGCAGTACTTC
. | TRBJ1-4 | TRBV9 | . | CASSVDGRGEKLFF | TGTGCCAGCAGCGTAGATGGGAGAGGTGAAAAACTGTTTTTT
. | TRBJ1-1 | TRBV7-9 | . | CASSLVGSMNTEAFF | TGTGCCAGCAGCTTGGTCGGGTCTATGAACACTGAAGCTTTCTTT
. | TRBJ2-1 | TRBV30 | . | CAWSTSAGSHEQFF | TGTGCCTGGAGTACTTCTGCGGGATCGCACGAGCAGTTCTTC
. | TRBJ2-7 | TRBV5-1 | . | CASSLDSFYEQYF | TGCGCCAGCAGCTTGGACAGCTTCTACGAGCAGTACTTC
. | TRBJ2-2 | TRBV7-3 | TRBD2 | CASSLSGPNTGELFF | TGTGCCAGCAGCCTTAGCGGGCCGAACACCGGGGAGCTGTTTTTT
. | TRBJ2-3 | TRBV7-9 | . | CASSQLGADTDTQYF | TGTGCCAGCAGCCAACTGGGGGCCGATACAGATACGCAGTATTTT
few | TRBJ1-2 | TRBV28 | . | CASSADGDRLRGYTF | TGTGCCAGCAGTGCCGACGGTGACAGGCTACGTGGCTACACCTTC
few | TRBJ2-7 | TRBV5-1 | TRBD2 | CASSWDYVYEQYF | TGCGCCAGCAGCTGGGACTACGTCTACGAGCAGTACTTC
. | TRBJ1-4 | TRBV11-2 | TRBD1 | CASSLGPGGREKLFF | TGTGCCAGCAGCTTAGGACCAGGGGGACGGGAAAAACTGTTTTTT
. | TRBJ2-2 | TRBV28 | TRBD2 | CASRKTGLAGGHTGELFF | TGTGCCAGCAGAAAAACCGGACTAGCGGGAGGACACACCGGGGAGCTGTTTTTT
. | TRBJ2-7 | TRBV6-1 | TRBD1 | CASSEGDSMITSYEQYF | TGTGCCAGCAGTGAAGGGGACAGCATGATAACCTCCTACGAGCAGTACTTC
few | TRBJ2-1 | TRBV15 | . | CATSRDTKEPYNEQFF | TGTGCCACCAGCAGAGATACTAAGGAACCCTACAATGAGCAGTTCTTC
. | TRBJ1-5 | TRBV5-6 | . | CASSPQGYQPQHF | TGTGCCAGCAGCCCACAGGGTTATCAGCCCCAGCATTTT
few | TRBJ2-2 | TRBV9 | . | CASAGSPTGELFF | TGTGCCAGCGCGGGATCCCCCACCGGGGAGCTGTTTTTT
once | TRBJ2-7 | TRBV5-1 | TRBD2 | CASSLAGTSGVYEQYF | TGCGCCAGCAGCTTGGCCGGGACTAGCGGAGTGTACGAGCAGTACTTC
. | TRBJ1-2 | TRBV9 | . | CASSVGDNGYTF | TGTGCCAGCAGCGTAGGAGATAATGGCTACACCTTC